Given below is one T cell receptor beta chain in context. This specimen belongs to a study of blood T cell repertoires in COVID-19. Generated by immunoSEQ multiplex PCR, the TCRdb table keeps only in-frame clones and is missing some. The sample gives 200,000 or so clones, just over 85% of which show up once; more than 3.5% is in the top ten. Everyone who took part was roughly 18 to 89 years old, and they came from about two dozen US areas. Donors were grouped by their self-reported clinical history. The sample consisted of PBMCs or T cells enriched from blood (not recorded which). The clonotype originates from a woman aged 40 to 50 with acute COVID-19.

The CDR3 loop is CAISEAGDPNNEQFF. For the CDR3, the DNA is TGTGCCATCAGTGAGGCAGGGGATCCGAACAATGAGCAGTTCTTC. The chain links TRBV10-3 to TRBJ2-1; D may be TRBD1 (6 bases). Germline V gives CDR1 ENHRY, CDR2 SYGVKD. CDR3 length equals 15 residues. With 2 bases removed from V and 5 bases from J, the gap between germline ends came to 13 bases.